The clone carrying this T cell receptor beta chain appeared many times. Enrolled through a virtual design, the participants were between roughly 18 and 90 years of age and came from fewer than 30 US areas. Participant-reported clinical history was the basis for cohort assignment. Among Cohort 3 donors, those recovered had two negative PCRs, clearance, or symptom resolution. Libraries were prepared by immunoSEQ multiplex PCR; TCRdb keeps only in-frame clonotypes and omits some of them. The sample shows a few hundred thousand clones, 87% of them seen only once. The sample comes from a study of blood T cell repertoires in COVID-19. The germline V gene has CDR1 SGHTA and CDR2 FQGNSA. This CDR3 has 15 amino acids. V was clipped by 4 bases and J by 8 bases; unmatched bases: 11.

This chain joins TRBV7-2 and TRBJ1-2; 9 bases align to TRBD1. This TCR came from a woman in her 30s who had recovered from COVID-19. Sequencing was performed on PBMCs or T cells enriched from blood (not recorded which). CDR3 sequence (DNA): TGTGCCAGCAGCTCAGAAGCGGGACAGGGTAGAGGCTACACCTTC. Translation: CASSSEAGQGRGYTF.